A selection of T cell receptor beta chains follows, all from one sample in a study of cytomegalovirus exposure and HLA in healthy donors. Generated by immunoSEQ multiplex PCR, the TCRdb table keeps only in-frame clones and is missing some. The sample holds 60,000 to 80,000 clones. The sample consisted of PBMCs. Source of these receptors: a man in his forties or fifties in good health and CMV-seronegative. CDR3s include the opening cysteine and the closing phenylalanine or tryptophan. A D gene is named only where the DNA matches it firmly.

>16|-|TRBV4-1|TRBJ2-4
TGCGCCAGCAGCCCGAGCAGGGGAAAAGCCAAAAACATTCAGTACTTC
CASSPSRGKAKNIQYF
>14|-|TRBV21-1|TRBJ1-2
TGTGCCAGCAACACGACGCAGGGGGTCTATGGCTACACCTTC
CASNTTQGVYGYTF
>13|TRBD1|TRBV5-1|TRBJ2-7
TGCGCCAGCCGGGACAGGGGTTTGGGCGAGCAGTACTTC
CASRDRGLGEQYF
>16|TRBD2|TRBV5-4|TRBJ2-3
TGTGCCAGCAGCTTGGGTAGCGGGACTTACACAGATACGCAGTATTTT
CASSLGSGTYTDTQYF
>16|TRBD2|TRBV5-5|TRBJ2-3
TGTGCCAGCAGCTACGTAGCGGGAGTGGGCACAGATACGCAGTATTTT
CASSYVAGVGTDTQYF
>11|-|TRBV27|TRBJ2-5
TGTGCCAGTACCTCGGGGACAAAGCAGTACTTC
CASTSGTKQYF
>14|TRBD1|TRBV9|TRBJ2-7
TGTGCCAGCAGCGTTCAGGGGGTTCCCTACGAGCAGTACTTC
CASSVQGVPYEQYF
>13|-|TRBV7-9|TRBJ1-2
TGTGCCAGCAGCTTAGCTGTAAACTATGGCTACACCTTC
CASSLAVNYGYTF
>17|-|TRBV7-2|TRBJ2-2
TGTGCCAGCAACACCCCGTTGCGAGCGGCTAACACCGGGGAGCTGTTTTTT
CASNTPLRAANTGELFF
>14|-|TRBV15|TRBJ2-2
TGTGCCACCAGCAGATATGCAGGGTCCGGGGAGCTGTTTTTT
CATSRYAGSGELFF
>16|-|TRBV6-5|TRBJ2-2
TGTGCCAGCAGTTACTCGGGACACCGAGGTGCCGGGGAGCTGTTTTTT
CASSYSGHRGAGELFF
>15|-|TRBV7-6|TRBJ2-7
TGTGCCAGCAGCTTAGTTCCAGGGTTCTCCCACGAGCAGTACTTC
CASSLVPGFSHEQYF
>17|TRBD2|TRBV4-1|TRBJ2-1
TGCGCCAGCAGCCCATGGACTAGCGGGAACATATACAATGAGCAGTTCTTC
CASSPWTSGNIYNEQFF
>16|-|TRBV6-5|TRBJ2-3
TGTGCCAGCAGTTACTCGGGCGCAGGGGGGACAGATACGCAGTATTTT
CASSYSGAGGTDTQYF
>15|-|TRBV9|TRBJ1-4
TGTGCCAGCAGCGTAGCTGGGCAGATTTGGGAAAAACTGTTTTTT
CASSVAGQIWEKLFF
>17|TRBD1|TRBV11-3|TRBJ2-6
TGTGCCAGCAGCAGGGGACAGGGGGCTTCTGGGGCCAACGTCCTGACTTTC
CASSRGQGASGANVLTF
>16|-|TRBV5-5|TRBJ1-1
TGTGCCAGCAGCCCAGTCTGGGGGCCCCGAAGCACTGAAGCTTTCTTT
CASSPVWGPRSTEAFF
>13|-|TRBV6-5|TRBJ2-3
TGTGCCAGCATGGATAGTGGGCCAGATACGCAGTATTTT
CASMDSGPDTQYF
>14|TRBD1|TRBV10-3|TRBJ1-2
TGTGCCACCCAACCGGGACAGGGGGCAGGTGGCTACACCTTC
CATQPGQGAGGYTF
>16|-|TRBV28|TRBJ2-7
TGTGCCAGCAGCGTTGGGGGGGGGCAGGGGATCTACGAGCAGTACTTC
CASSVGGGQGIYEQYF
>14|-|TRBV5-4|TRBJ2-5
TGTGCCAGCAGCTTCTGGAGTTACCAAGAGACCCAGTACTTC
CASSFWSYQETQYF
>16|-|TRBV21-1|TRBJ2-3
TGTGCCAGCAGCAAAGGTATCCAAACGAGCGGGAGTACGCAGTATTTT
CASSKGIQTSGSTQYF
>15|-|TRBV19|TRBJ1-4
TGTGCCAGTAGTAACCTACAGGGCCTTAATGAAAAACTGTTTTTT
CASSNLQGLNEKLFF